One sample yielded the 32 T cell receptor beta chains listed below, sequenced in a study of blood T cells in healthy people across ages. The authors ran a second PCR of roughly 6 to 12 cycles using a sample-barcoded 5' primer and a J-beta primer mix. TCRdb used MiXCR to reprocess the 5' RACE reads, holding one entry per CDR3 protein. Among about 1.4 million distinct CDR3 sequences listed, approximately 60% were seen once. Sequenced material: blood. The receptor set was obtained from a man aged 18 to 29 in good health.

V usage is TRBV7-2 and J usage is TRBJ2-7; unclear D gene. V dropped 8 bases and J dropped 2 bases, with 10 bases sitting between them. Germline CDR1 and CDR2: SGHTA and FQGNSA. CDR3 size: 12 residues. CDR3 nucleotide sequence: TGTGCCAGCTCCAGTGCGGCCTACGAGCAGTACTTC. Protein sequence: CASSSAAYEQYF.

The chain recombines TRBV29-1 with TRBJ1-2, with D unresolved. The CDR3 covers 12 residues. V shed 0 bases and J shed 8 bases, with 10 bases lying between them. Germline CDR1 is SQVTM and CDR2 is ANQGSEA. CDR3 protein: CSVEDRRGGYTF. The CDR3 DNA follows: TGCAGCGTTGAAGATAGACGGGGAGGCTACACCTTC.

V gene TRBV2 combines with J gene TRBJ2-5; D not certain. V lost 6 bases and J lost 5, with 7 bases in between. Looked up from germline, CDR1 is SNHLY and CDR2 is FYNNEI. The length of the CDR3 is 11 residues. The CDR3 nucleotides read TGTGCCAGCAGGCAGCCCGAGACCCAGTACTTC. Its translation: CASRQPETQYF.

The genes are TRBV7-8 and TRBJ2-1; 10 bases are a match to TRBD2. This CDR3 is 16 amino acids long. With 1 base clipped from V and 5 bases from J, the junction kept 5 bases outside the gene matches. Germline V gene data show CDR1 as SGHVS and CDR2 as FQNEAQ. CDR3 region: CASSLGGTSANNEQFF. Here the CDR3 DNA reads TGTGCCAGCAGCTTAGGAGGGACTAGCGCCAACAATGAGCAGTTCTTC.

This chain connects TRBV7-9 to TRBJ2-5; 8 nucleotides match TRBD2. This CDR3 comprises 16 residues. The V segment lost 10 bases and the J segment 3 bases; nucleotides outside the gene matches: 16. Per germline, CDR1 SEHNR and CDR2 FQNEAQ (reference sequence). The CDR3 DNA reads TGTGCCACCCACGCGGGGGGCTATCCTTTGGAAGAGACCCAGTACTTC. Protein sequence: CATHAGGYPLEETQYF.

The gene calls are TRBV20-1 and TRBJ2-5, with D unclear. Germline-derived CDR1 and CDR2 are DFQATT and SNEGSKA (reference sequence). V gave up 3 bases and J gave up 5 bases, with 10 bases separating them. The CDR3 runs 12 residues. This chain's CDR3 is CSARTGLETQYF. The CDR3 DNA sequence: TGCAGTGCTAGGACCGGTCTGGAGACCCAGTACTTC.

The V and J genes are TRBV4-3 and TRBJ1-2, with D possibly TRBD1 on 6 matching bases. The germline gives CDR1 LGHNA, CDR2 YSLEER. The CDR3 is 15 amino acids. V was cut by 3 bases and J by 8 bases, with 19 bases left in between. The CDR3 nucleotides read TGCGCCAGCAGCCATAGTATTCGGGGGCTCGGGGGCTACACCTTC. As protein: CASSHSIRGLGGYTF.

This sequence joins TRBV2 and TRBJ2-2; TRBD2 is a possible D gene (7 bases). Germline loops: CDR1 SNHLY, CDR2 FYNNEI. V was trimmed by 3 bases and J by 0 bases, leaving 11 bases between them. This CDR3 has 16 amino acids. DNA for the CDR3: TGTGCCAGCAGTGAGATAGGGGGGGCGAACACCGGGGAGCTGTTTTTT. This codes for CASSEIGGANTGELFF.

The rearrangement uses TRBV19 and TRBJ2-5; D may correspond to TRBD1 or TRBD2 (5 bases each). The CDR3 covers 18 residues. CDR1 is LNHDA and CDR2 is SQIVND in the germline V gene (reference sequence). V was shortened by 2 bases and J by 4 bases, with 23 bases between the two germline ends. The CDR3 loop reads CASSILPVWGRGSETQYF. The CDR3 bases are TGTGCCAGTAGTATACTACCGGTGTGGGGGAGAGGGTCAGAGACCCAGTACTTC.

This clonotype has more than one count but fewer than ten. The chain joins TRBV21-1 to TRBJ2-4; the table assigns TRBD2, which was not confirmed against the DNA. TRBV21-1 counts as a pseudogene. The CDR3 contains 16 residues. CDR3 DNA: TGTGCCAGCAGCAATACTCCAAGACAGCGGAAAAACATTCAGTACTTC. Protein: CASSNTPRQRKNIQYF.

This sequence joins TRBV2 and TRBJ2-5; no clear D. CDR3 size: 13 residues. The germline CDR1 and CDR2 sequences are SNHLY and FYNNEI. Trimming removed 3 bases from V and 11 bases from J, with 16 bases in between. CDR3 nucleotides: TGTGCCAGCAGTGAGATCCGGCAGGCTGAGCAGTACTTC. This gives the protein CASSEIRQAEQYF.

The chain recombines TRBV21-1 with TRBJ2-6; the table's D call of TRBD1 was not tested on the DNA. TRBV21-1 is shown as a pseudogene. The CDR3 runs to 19 residues. CDR3 sequence: CASSIGTGENLAGANVLTF. DNA for the CDR3: TGTGCCAGCAGCATTGGTACAGGGGAGAATCTTGCTGGGGCCAACGTCCTGACTTTC.

This chain links TRBV5-1 with TRBJ2-3, with TRBD2 matching over 9 bases. The trim removed 0 bases at V and 0 bases at J, leaving 11 bases unmatched. The V gene's germline CDR1 is SGHRS and CDR2 YFSETQ. This CDR3 region has 19 residues. Here the CDR3 DNA reads TGCGCCAGCAGCTTGGGCCTAGCGGGACTCTTCTCTAGCACAGATACGCAGTATTTT. Its protein is CASSLGLAGLFSSTDTQYF.

The CDR3 protein is CASSLESGTRLSRYTF. The DNA of the CDR3 is TGCGCCAGCAGCTTGGAGTCAGGGACAAGGTTATCGCGCTACACCTTC. J is TRBJ1-2 and V is TRBV5-1, with TRBD1 as a possible D gene (6 bases). Germline V gene data show CDR1 as SGHRS and CDR2 as YFSETQ. CDR3 length: 16 residues. Trimming removed 0 bases from V and 9 bases from J, with 21 bases in between.

Only a few counts were recorded for this clonotype. This chain joins TRBV25-1 and TRBJ2-4; possible D gene TRBD2, 7 bases. Judging by the DNA end, TRBJ2-7 fits better; the J call may be wrong. This CDR3 is built from 12 residues. CDR1 MGHDK and CDR2 SYGVNS come from the germline V gene. The CDR3 DNA is TGTGCCAGCTCGGGGGGCTTGAGCGAGCAGTACTTC. Protein product: CASSGGLSEQYF.

This chain joins TRBV20-1 and TRBJ1-2; 9 bases map to TRBD1. This CDR3 spans 16 amino acids. CDR1 and CDR2 from the germline V gene are DFQATT and SNEGSKA (reference sequence). The trim removed 2 bases at V and 5 bases at J, leaving 12 bases unmatched. CDR3 DNA sequence: TGCAGTGCTAGACCAGCAAACGACAGGGGGTTGTATGGCTACACCTTC. It encodes CSARPANDRGLYGYTF.

The V call is TRBV5-5, the J call TRBJ2-5; TRBD1 is a possible D gene (5 bases). The CDR3 has 14 residues. In germline, CDR1 is SGHKS, CDR2 YYEKEE (reference sequence). Trimming removed 0 bases at V and 0 bases at J, with 6 bases between. Here the CDR3 reads CASSLEGYQETQYF. CDR3 nucleotides: TGTGCCAGCAGCTTGGAGGGGTACCAAGAGACCCAGTACTTC.

The J gene is TRBJ1-2, the V gene TRBV29-1; maybe TRBD1 (5 bases). V was pared by 4 bases and J by 7 bases, with 22 bases between. The CDR3 spans 15 residues. Germline V CDR1 and CDR2: SQVTM, ANQGSEA. The CDR3 here is CSVARRLSQGSGYTF. The CDR3 DNA is TGCAGCGTTGCTAGACGACTCAGCCAGGGTAGTGGCTACACCTTC.

The chain joins TRBV6-6 to TRBJ1-4; D is unresolved. The CDR3 covers 14 residues. Trimming took off 2 bases at V and 7 bases at J, with 11 bases between the two ends. The germline V gene encodes CDR1 MNHNY and CDR2 SVGAGI (reference sequence). The CDR3 is CASSYRDVGEKLFF. The CDR3 region has the DNA TGTGCCAGCAGTTACCGCGACGTCGGTGAAAAACTGTTTTTT.

A note on this clonotype: The junction departs from germline at one end; a sequencing error may be responsible. The gene calls are TRBV4-3 and TRBJ2-1; D gene ambiguous. Germline CDR1 is LGHNA and CDR2 is YSLEER. The CDR3 spans 16 residues. CDR3: CPSSQMALPPLNEQFF. In nucleotides, the CDR3 is TGCCCCAGCAGCCAAATGGCTCTACCCCCGCTCAATGAGCAGTTCTTC.

The chain joins TRBV10-3 to TRBJ2-2; D gene unclear. The V gene lost 6 bases and the J gene lost 2 bases, with 4 bases spanning the gap. This CDR3 spans 12 amino acids. Germline loops: CDR1 ENHRY, CDR2 SYGVKD. DNA for the CDR3: TGTGCCATCAGGACTAACACCGGGGAGCTGTTTTTT. Translation: CAIRTNTGELFF.

This clonotype was seen once. Here the CDR3 reads CADSVGGLGTDTQYF. The CDR3 DNA sequence: TGTGCCGACAGCGTAGGGGGACTAGGGACAGATACGCAGTATTTT. The chain links TRBV2 to TRBJ2-3, with TRBD2 identical over 8 bases. CDR1 and CDR2 (germline): SNHLY, FYNNEI. The CDR3 covers 15 residues. V gave up 11 bases and J gave up 3 bases; unmatched junction bases: 13.

The chain employs TRBV6-6 and TRBJ2-4; the match to TRBD1 covers 10 bases. Matching the DNA end better, TRBJ2-7 makes the J call doubtful. CDR1 and CDR2 (germline): MNHNY, SVGAGI (reference sequence). This CDR3 is 15 amino acids long. The CDR3 bases are TGTGCCAGCGAGGGTGGGGACAGGGGTTCATACGAGCAGTACTTC. Its translation: CASEGGDRGSYEQYF.

J is TRBJ1-1 and V is TRBV4-3; 8 bases are shared with TRBD1. Germline trimming cut 3 bases from V and 7 bases from J; bases unmatched to any gene: 10. Germline loops: CDR1 LGHNA, CDR2 YSLEER. CDR3 size: 15 residues. The CDR3 loop reads CASSHIGQGLFEAFF. CDR3 in DNA: TGCGCCAGCAGCCACATCGGACAGGGCTTGTTTGAAGCTTTCTTT.

The gene calls are TRBV11-2 and TRBJ2-2; a possible D gene is TRBD1 (7 bases). CDR1 and CDR2 from the germline V gene are SGHAT and FQNNGV. CDR3 length: 17 amino acids. The V and J ends lost 1 base and 3 bases respectively, with 15 bases between them. CDR3 nucleotide sequence: TGTGCCAGCAGCTTAGGTCCAGGGGGGTTTTACACCGGGGAGCTGTTTTTT. Translated: CASSLGPGGFYTGELFF.

This clonotype was seen just once. The junction does not match germline at one end; this may be a read error. The J gene is TRBJ2-3, the V gene TRBV7-9, with D hard to call. Germline CDR1 reads SEHNR; CDR2 reads FQNEAQ (reference sequence). CDR3 length equals 11 residues. The CDR3 spells CASSSTATQYF. DNA for the CDR3: TGTGCCAGCAGCTCTACAGCTACGCAGTATTTT.

The gene calls are TRBV11-2 and TRBJ2-7; D ambiguous. This CDR3 is 17 amino acids long. The V gene lost 4 bases and the J gene lost 0 bases, with 19 bases spanning the gap. CDR1 is SGHAT and CDR2 is FQNNGV in the germline V gene. CDR3 in amino acids: CASSYLSDGLSSYEQYF. CDR3 DNA: TGTGCCAGCAGCTACCTATCGGACGGTCTGAGCTCCTACGAGCAGTACTTC. The full variable domain, rest sourced from reference TRBV11-2 and TRBJ2-7, is EAGVAQSPRYKIIEKRQSVAFWCNPISGHATLYWYQQILGQGPKLLIQFQNNGVVDDSQLPKDRFSAERLKGVDSTLKIQPAKLEDSAVYLCASSYLSDGLSSYEQYFGPGTRLTVT.

This sequence joins TRBV4-1 and TRBJ2-3, with D unclear. This CDR3 region has 17 residues. Deletions cut 0 bases from V and 0 bases from J, with 13 bases between. Germline CDR1 and CDR2: MGHRA and YSYEKL. The CDR3 spells CASSQDEAYSSTDTQYF. CDR3 DNA: TGCGCCAGCAGCCAAGATGAGGCCTATTCTAGCACAGATACGCAGTATTTT.

This clonotype was detected a few times. The rearrangement uses TRBV4-1 and TRBJ2-1; D gene ambiguous. V shed 5 bases and J shed 8 bases, with 7 bases lying between them. There are 11 residues in the CDR3. Germline V gene sequence: CDR1 MGHRA, CDR2 YSYEKL. In DNA form, the CDR3 reads TGCGCCAGCAGCGCCGAGCATGAGCAGTTCTTC. Its protein is CASSAEHEQFF.

This sequence joins TRBV12-3 or TRBV12-4 and TRBJ1-1; D is unclear. V was trimmed by 6 bases and J by 9 bases, leaving 14 bases between them. This CDR3 comprises 12 residues. The CDR3 reads CASSIQGLKAFF. CDR3 nucleotide sequence: TGTGCCAGCAGCATACAAGGCCTGAAAGCTTTCTTT.

The chain joins TRBV4-1 to TRBJ2-2; 10 bases are shared with TRBD1. CDR1 is MGHRA and CDR2 is YSYEKL in the germline V gene. CDR3 length: 17 residues. The V and J ends lost 4 bases and 8 bases, in that order; junction bases with no gene match: 13. Written as DNA, the CDR3 is TGCGCCAGCAGCCGCCAGACAGGGGGCCTTTTCCTTGGGGAGCTGTTTTTT. It encodes CASSRQTGGLFLGELFF.

The chain uses TRBV7-6 and TRBJ1-1; no definite D call. V was cut by 5 bases and J by 2 bases, with 15 bases left in between. Germline loops: CDR1 SGHVS, CDR2 FNYEAQ. CDR3 length equals 15 residues. CDR3: CASSINMGVNTEAFF. The CDR3 region has the DNA TGTGCCAGCAGCATAAATATGGGAGTCAACACTGAAGCTTTCTTT.